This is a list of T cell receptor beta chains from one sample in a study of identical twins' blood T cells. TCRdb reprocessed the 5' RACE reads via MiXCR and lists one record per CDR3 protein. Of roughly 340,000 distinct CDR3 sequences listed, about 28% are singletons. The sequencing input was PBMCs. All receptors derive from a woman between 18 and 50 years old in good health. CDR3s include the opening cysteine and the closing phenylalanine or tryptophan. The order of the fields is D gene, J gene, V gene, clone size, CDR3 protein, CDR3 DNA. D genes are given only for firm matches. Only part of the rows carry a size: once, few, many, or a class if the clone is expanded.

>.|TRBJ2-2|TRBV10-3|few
CATRHASNTGELFF
TGTGCCACCCGACATGCTTCGAACACCGGGGAGCTGTTTTTT
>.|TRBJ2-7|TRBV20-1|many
CSARVEDRYEQYF
TGCAGTGCTAGAGTAGAGGACAGATACGAGCAGTACTTC
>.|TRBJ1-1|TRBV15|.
CATSRSTGNTEAFF
TGTGCCACCAGCAGAAGTACAGGAAACACTGAAGCTTTCTTT
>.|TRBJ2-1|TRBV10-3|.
CATTGAIVYNEQFF
TGTGCCACCACGGGGGCGATTGTTTACAATGAGCAGTTCTTC
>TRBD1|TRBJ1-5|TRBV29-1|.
CSVGGDSLNQPQHF
TGCAGCGTTGGAGGGGACAGCCTCAATCAGCCCCAGCATTTT
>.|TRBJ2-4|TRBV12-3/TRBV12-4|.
CASSFGENIQYF
TGTGCCAGCAGTTTCGGGGAAAACATTCAGTACTTC
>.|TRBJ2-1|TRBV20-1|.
CSAKDGRSMGQFF
TGCAGTGCAAAGGACGGCAGATCGATGGGGCAGTTCTTC
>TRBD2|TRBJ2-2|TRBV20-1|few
CSASASLRGVAGELFF
TGCAGTGCTAGCGCTTCGTTGCGGGGGGTGGCCGGGGAGCTGTTTTTT
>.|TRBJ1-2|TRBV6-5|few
CASSFDRNYGYTF
TGTGCCAGCAGTTTTGACAGGAACTATGGCTACACCTTC
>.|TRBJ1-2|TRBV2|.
CASSERHPGDQVNYGYTF
TGTGCCAGCAGCGAACGACACCCAGGAGACCAAGTTAACTATGGCTACACCTTC
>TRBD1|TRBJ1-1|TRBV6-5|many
CASKRLDRGNTEAFF
TGTGCCAGCAAGAGATTGGACAGGGGCAACACTGAAGCTTTCTTT
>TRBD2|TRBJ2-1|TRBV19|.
CASKRLAGANEQFF
TGTGCCAGTAAAAGACTAGCGGGAGCTAATGAGCAGTTCTTC
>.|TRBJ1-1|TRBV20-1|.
CSARPGARVTEAFF
TGCAGTGCTAGACCTGGGGCCCGAGTTACTGAAGCTTTCTTT
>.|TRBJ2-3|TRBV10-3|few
CAISSREDTQYF
TGTGCCATCAGTTCCAGGGAAGATACGCAGTATTTT
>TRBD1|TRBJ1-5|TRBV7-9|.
CASSLSTGGQPQHF
TGTGCCAGCAGCTTATCTACAGGGGGACAGCCCCAGCATTTT
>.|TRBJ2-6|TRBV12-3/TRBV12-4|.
CASSFRDGGANVLTF
TGTGCCAGCAGTTTCCGCGACGGGGGGGCCAACGTCCTGACTTTC
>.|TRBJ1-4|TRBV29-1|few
CSVEDQEKLFF
TGCAGCGTTGAAGATCAGGAAAAACTGTTTTTT
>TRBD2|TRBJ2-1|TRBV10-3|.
CAIRTQRGGANEQFF
TGTGCCATCAGAACACAGCGGGGGGGCGCGAATGAGCAGTTCTTC